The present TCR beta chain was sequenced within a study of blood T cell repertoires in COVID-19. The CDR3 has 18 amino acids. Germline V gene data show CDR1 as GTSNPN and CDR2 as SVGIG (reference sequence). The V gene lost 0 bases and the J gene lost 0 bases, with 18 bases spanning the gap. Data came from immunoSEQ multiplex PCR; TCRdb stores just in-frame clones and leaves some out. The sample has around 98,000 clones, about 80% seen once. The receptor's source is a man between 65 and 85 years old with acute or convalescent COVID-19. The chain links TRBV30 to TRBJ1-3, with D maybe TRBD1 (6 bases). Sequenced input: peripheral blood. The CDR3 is CAWSVPPGASSSGNTIYF. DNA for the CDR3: TGTGCCTGGAGTGTACCTCCAGGGGCTTCTAGCTCTGGAAACACCATATATTTT.